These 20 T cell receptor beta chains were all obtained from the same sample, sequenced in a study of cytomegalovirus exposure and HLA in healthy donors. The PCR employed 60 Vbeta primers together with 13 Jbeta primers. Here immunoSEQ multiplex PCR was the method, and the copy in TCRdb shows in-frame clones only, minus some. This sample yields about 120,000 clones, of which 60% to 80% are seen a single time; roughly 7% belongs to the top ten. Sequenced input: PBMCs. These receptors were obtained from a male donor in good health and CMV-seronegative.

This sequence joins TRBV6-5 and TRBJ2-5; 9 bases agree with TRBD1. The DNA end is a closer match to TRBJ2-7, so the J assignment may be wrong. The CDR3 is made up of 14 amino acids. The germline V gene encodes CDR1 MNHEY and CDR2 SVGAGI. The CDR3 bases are TGTGCCAGCAGCTTGGGACAGGGCTCCTACGAGCAGTACTTC. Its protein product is CASSLGQGSYEQYF.

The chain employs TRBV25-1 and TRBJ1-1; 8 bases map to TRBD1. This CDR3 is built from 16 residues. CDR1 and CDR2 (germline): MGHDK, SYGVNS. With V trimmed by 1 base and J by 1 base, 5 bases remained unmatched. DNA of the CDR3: TGTGCCAGCAGTGAATTAGGACAGGGAGAGAACACTGAAGCTTTCTTT. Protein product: CASSELGQGENTEAFF. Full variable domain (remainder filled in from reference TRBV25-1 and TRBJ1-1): EADIYQTPRYLVIGTGKKITLECSQTMGHDKMYWYQQDPGMELHLIHYSYGVNSTEKGDLSSESTVSRIRTEHFPLTLESARPSHTSQYLCASSELGQGENTEAFFGQGTRLTVV.

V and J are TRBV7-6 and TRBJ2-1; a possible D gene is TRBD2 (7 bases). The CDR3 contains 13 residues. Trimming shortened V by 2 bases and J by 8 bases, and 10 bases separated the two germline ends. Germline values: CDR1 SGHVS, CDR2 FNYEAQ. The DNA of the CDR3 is TGTGCCAGCAGCTTAAAGGGGGGGGATGAGCAGTTCTTC. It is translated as CASSLKGGDEQFF.

CDR3 sequence reads: CASARDSTNEKLFF. The CDR3 nucleotides are TGCGCCAGCGCCCGGGATTCAACTAATGAAAAACTGTTTTTT. The chain employs TRBV5-1 and TRBJ1-4; D gene ambiguous. The V end lost 7 bases, the J end lost 0 bases, and 10 bases lay between the germline ends. The CDR3 extends over 14 amino acids. Per the germline V gene, CDR1 is SGHRS and CDR2 is YFSETQ.

CDR3 region: CASSYDYGRSKETQYF. CDR3 DNA sequence: TGTGCCAGCAGTTACGACTATGGGCGGTCAAAAGAGACCCAGTACTTC. V gene TRBV6-5 combines with J gene TRBJ2-5, with D possibly being TRBD2 (5 bases). The CDR3 is 16 amino acids. Trimming shortened V by 2 bases and J by 3 bases, and 16 bases separated the two germline ends. Germline V gives CDR1 MNHEY, CDR2 SVGAGI.

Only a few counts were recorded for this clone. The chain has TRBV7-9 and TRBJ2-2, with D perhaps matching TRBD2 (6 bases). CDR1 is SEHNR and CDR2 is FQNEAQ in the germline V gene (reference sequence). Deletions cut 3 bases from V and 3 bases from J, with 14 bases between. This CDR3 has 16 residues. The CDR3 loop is CASSFSPGAYTGELFF. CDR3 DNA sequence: TGTGCCAGCAGCTTTAGCCCGGGAGCCTACACCGGGGAGCTGTTTTTT. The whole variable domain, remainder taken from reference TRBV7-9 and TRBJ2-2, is DTGVSQNPRHKITKRGQNVTFRCDPISEHNRLYWYRQTLGQGPEFLTYFQNEAQLEKSRLLSDRFSAERPKGSFSTLEIQRTEQGDSAMYLCASSFSPGAYTGELFFGEGSRLTVL.

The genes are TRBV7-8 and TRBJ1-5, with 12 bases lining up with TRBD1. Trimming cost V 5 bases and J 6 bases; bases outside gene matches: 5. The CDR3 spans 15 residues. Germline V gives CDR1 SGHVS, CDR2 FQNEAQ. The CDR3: CASSRGTGGGQPQHF. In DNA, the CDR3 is TGTGCCAGCAGCAGAGGGACAGGGGGCGGTCAGCCCCAGCATTTT.

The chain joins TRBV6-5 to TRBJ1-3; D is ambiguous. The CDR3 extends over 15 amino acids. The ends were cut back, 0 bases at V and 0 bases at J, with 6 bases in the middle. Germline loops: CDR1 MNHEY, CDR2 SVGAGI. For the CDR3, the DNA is TGTGCCAGCAGTTACTCAGGGAGCTCTGGAAACACCATATATTTT. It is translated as CASSYSGSSGNTIYF.

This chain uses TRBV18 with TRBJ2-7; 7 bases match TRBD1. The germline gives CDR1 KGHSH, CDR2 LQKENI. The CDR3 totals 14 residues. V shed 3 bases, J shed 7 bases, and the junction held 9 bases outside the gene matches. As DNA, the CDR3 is TGTGCCAGCTCACCGGGCCAGAGACAGGGTGAGCAGTACTTC. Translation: CASSPGQRQGEQYF. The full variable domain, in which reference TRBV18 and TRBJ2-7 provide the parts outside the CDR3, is NAGVMQNPRHLVRRRGQEARLRCSPMKGHSHVYWYRQLPEEGLKFMVYLQKENIIDESGMPKERFSAEFPKEGPSILRIQQVVRGDSAAYFCASSPGQRQGEQYFGPGTRLTVT.

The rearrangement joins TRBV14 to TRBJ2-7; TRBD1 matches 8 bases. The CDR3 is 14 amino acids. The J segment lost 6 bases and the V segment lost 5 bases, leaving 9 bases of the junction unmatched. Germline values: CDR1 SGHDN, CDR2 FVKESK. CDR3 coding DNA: TGTGCCAGCAGCAACGGACAGGGTTCGGGCGAGCAGTACTTC. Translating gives CASSNGQGSGEQYF.

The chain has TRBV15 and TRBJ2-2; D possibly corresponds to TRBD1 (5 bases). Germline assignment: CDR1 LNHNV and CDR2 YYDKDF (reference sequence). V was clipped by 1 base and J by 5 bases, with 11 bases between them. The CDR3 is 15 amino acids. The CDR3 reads CATSRGQRRTGELFF. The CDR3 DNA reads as TGTGCCACCAGCAGAGGACAGAGAAGGACCGGGGAGCTGTTTTTT. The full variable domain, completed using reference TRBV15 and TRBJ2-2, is DAMVIQNPRYQVTQFGKPVTLSCSQTLNHNVMYWYQQKSSQAPKLLFHYYDKDFNNEADTPDNFQSRRPNTSFCFLDIRSPGLGDTAMYLCATSRGQRRTGELFFGEGSRLTVL.

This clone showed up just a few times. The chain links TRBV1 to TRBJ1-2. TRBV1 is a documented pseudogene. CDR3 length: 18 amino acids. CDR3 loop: CTSSQVRDLQTLGGGYTF. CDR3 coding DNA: TGCACCAGCAGCCAAGTCCGAGACCTTCAGACGCTCGGGGGTGGCTACACCTTC.

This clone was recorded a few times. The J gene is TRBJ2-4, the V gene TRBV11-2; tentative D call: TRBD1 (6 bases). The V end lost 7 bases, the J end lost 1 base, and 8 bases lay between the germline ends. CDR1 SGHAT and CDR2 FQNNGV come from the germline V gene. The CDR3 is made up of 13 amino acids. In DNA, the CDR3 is TGTGCCAGCACCCAGGGGGCCAAAAACATTCAGTACTTC. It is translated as CASTQGAKNIQYF.

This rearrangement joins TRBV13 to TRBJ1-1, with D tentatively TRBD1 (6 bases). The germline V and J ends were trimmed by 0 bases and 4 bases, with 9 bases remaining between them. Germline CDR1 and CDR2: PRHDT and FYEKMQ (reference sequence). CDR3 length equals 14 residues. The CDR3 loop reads CASSLGVGGTEAFF. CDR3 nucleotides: TGTGCCAGCAGCTTAGGGGTAGGGGGCACTGAAGCTTTCTTT.

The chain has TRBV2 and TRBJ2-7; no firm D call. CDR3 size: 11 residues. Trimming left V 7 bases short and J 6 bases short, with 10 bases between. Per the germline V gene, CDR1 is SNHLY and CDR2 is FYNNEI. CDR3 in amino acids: CASNQVGEQYF. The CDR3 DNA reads TGTGCCAGCAATCAGGTGGGCGAGCAGTACTTC.

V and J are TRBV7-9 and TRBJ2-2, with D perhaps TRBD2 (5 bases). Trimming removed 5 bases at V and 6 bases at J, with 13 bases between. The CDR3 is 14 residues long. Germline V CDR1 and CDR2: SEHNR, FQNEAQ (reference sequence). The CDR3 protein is CASSGIGLSGELFF. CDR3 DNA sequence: TGTGCCAGCAGCGGAATAGGACTTTCCGGGGAGCTGTTTTTT.

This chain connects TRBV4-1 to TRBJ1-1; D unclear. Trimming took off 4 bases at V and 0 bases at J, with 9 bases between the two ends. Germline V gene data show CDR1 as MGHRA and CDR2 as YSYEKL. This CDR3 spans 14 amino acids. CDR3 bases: TGCGCCAGCAGCCGTGGGCCTATGAACACTGAAGCTTTCTTT. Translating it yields CASSRGPMNTEAFF.

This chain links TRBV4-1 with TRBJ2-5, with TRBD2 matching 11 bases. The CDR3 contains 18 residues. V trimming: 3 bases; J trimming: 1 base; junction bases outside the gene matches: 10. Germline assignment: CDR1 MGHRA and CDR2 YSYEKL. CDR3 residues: CASSQGRLAGPSQETQYF. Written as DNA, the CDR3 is TGCGCCAGCAGCCAGGGACGACTAGCGGGGCCTTCCCAAGAGACCCAGTACTTC.

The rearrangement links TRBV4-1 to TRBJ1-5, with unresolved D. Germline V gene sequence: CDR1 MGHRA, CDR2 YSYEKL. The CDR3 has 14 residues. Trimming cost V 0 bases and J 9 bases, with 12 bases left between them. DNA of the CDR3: TGCGCCAGCAGCCAAGACCTAGCTAAAAGGCCCCAGCATTTT. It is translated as CASSQDLAKRPQHF.

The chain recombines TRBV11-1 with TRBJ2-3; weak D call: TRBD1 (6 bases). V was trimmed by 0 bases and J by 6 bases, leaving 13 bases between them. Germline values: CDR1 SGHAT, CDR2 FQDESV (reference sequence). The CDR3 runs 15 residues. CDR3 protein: CASSLAWGRGDTQYF. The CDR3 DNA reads TGTGCCAGCAGCTTAGCCTGGGGGCGCGGGGATACGCAGTATTTT.